Listed below are T cell receptor beta chains from one sample, sequenced in a study of blood T cell repertoires in COVID-19. TCRdb keeps only in-frame clones here, not all; method: immunoSEQ multiplex PCR. The table shows roughly 200,000 clones, with 85% occurring only once. Source material: PBMCs or T cells enriched from blood (not recorded which). All receptors derive from a middle-aged man who had recovered from COVID-19. Both conserved end residues are part of each CDR3. D genes are given only for firm matches. For some rows the clone size is stated as once, few or many, or as a class when expanded; others skip it.

j_gene,abundance,d_gene,v_gene,CDR3nt,CDR3aa
TRBJ1-3,NA,TRBD1,TRBV5-1,TGCGCCAGCAGCGGGATCGGGACAGCCTCTGGAAACACCATATATTTT,CASSGIGTASGNTIYF
TRBJ2-2,NA,TRBD2,TRBV6-9,TGTGCCCGTCCTCCGGGACTAGCGCCGTCCGGGGAGCTGTTTTTT,CARPPGLAPSGELFF
TRBJ1-1,NA,NA,TRBV11-2,TGTGCCAGCAGCTTAGCCCCGCAGGGGACGGTGAACACTGAAGCTTTCTTT,CASSLAPQGTVNTEAFF
TRBJ2-1,NA,TRBD1,TRBV5-1,TGCGCCAGCAGCTTGGGGCCAGGGGGCTCGGTGGCTAATGAGCAGTTCTTC,CASSLGPGGSVANEQFF
TRBJ1-5,NA,NA,TRBV5-5,TGTGCCAGCAGCCAAGGCGGGGGTAATCAGCCCCAGCATTTT,CASSQGGGNQPQHF
TRBJ2-5,NA,NA,TRBV9,TGTGCCAGCAGCGTAGCTAGTAGTGGGACATTTGAGGGGACCCAGTACTTC,CASSVASSGTFEGTQYF
TRBJ2-3,NA,TRBD2,TRBV6-4,TGTGCCAGCAGTTCTAGCGGGGGGGCGAGTACGCAGTATTTT,CASSSSGGASTQYF
TRBJ1-2,NA,TRBD1,TRBV15,TGTGCCACCAGCCGTCGACCACCCAGGGGGCCCGGCTATGGCTACACCTTC,CATSRRPPRGPGYGYTF
TRBJ1-2,NA,TRBD1,TRBV20-1,TGCAGTGCTAGACTAAGGGGGCTACTTTTC,CSARLRGLLF
TRBJ2-2,NA,NA,TRBV5-1,TGCGCCAGCAGCTTCGGCAGGGAGAACACCGGGGAGCTGTTTTTT,CASSFGRENTGELFF
TRBJ1-1,NA,NA,TRBV30,TGTGCCTGGTCGGTGGCGGGGTTGGGGGTAGCTTTCTTT,CAWSVAGLGVAFF
TRBJ2-1,few,TRBD2,TRBV28,TGTGCCAGCAGTCCTCAAGGGAGGGCGTCCTACAATGAGCAGTTCTTC,CASSPQGRASYNEQFF
TRBJ2-3,once,NA,TRBV3-1/TRBV3-2,TGTGCCAGCAGCCAAGATGTCAGTTACACAGATACGCAGTATTTT,CASSQDVSYTDTQYF
TRBJ1-1,few,NA,TRBV19,TGTGCCAGTGGCCCTCTTTCAACTGAAGCTTTCTTT,CASGPLSTEAFF
TRBJ1-5,NA,NA,TRBV28,TGTGCCAGCAGCCAAATGGGAGATCAGCCCCAGCATTTT,CASSQMGDQPQHF
TRBJ1-2,NA,TRBD1,TRBV27,TGTGCCAGCACCGGACAGGGCCAAAACTATGGCTACACCTTC,CASTGQGQNYGYTF
TRBJ2-1,NA,TRBD2,TRBV15,TGTGCCACCCGGCTAGCGGGAGGTGGGGATGAGCAGTTCTTC,CATRLAGGGDEQFF
TRBJ2-1,NA,TRBD1,TRBV7-3,TGTGCCAGCAGCTTAACAGGACAGGGGTCGAATGAGCAGTTCTTC,CASSLTGQGSNEQFF
TRBJ1-1,NA,NA,TRBV30,TGTGCCTGGAGCGATACCTCCTGGGGGCAGGGAGACACTGAAGCTTTCTTT,CAWSDTSWGQGDTEAFF
TRBJ1-6,once,TRBD1,TRBV6-1,TGTGCCAGCAGTGAAAGCCTCAGGGGGAATTCACCCCTCCACTTT,CASSESLRGNSPLHF
TRBJ1-4,NA,TRBD1,TRBV5-4,TGTGCCAGCAGCCTACCACAGGGGGATAATGAAAAACTGTTTTTT,CASSLPQGDNEKLFF
TRBJ1-3,NA,NA,TRBV11-2,TGTGCCAGCAGCTTAGACCTGGGGAGCTCTGGAAACACCATATATTTT,CASSLDLGSSGNTIYF
TRBJ1-2,few,TRBD1,TRBV6-5,TGTGCCAGCAGCCAGACAGGGTCTGAAGGCTACACCTTC,CASSQTGSEGYTF
TRBJ1-2,NA,NA,TRBV29-1,TGCAGCGTTGAAATCCTGAGGGCTGGCTACACCTTC,CSVEILRAGYTF
TRBJ1-4,NA,NA,TRBV7-8,TGTGCCAGTACTGGACAGACTAATGAAAAACTGTTTTTT,CASTGQTNEKLFF